This entry concerns a single TCR beta chain. It was with 60 Vbeta and 13 Jbeta primers that the PCR ran. Some clones are missing from TCRdb's copy, which holds only in-frame ones; the method was immunoSEQ multiplex PCR. The sample yields 45,000 to 65,000 clones, about 82% seen once. The record originates from a study of cytomegalovirus exposure and HLA in healthy donors. Germline values: CDR1 MNHNY, CDR2 SVGAGI (reference sequence). The CDR3 runs to 13 residues. The ends lost 9 bases at V and 8 bases at J; junction bases unmatched: 11. The receptor was derived from a man aged 25-40 years in good health and CMV-seronegative. The sequencing sample was made of PBMCs. This chain connects TRBV6-6 to TRBJ1-2; TRBD1 aligns across 8 bases. The CDR3 nucleotides read TGTGCCAGTTGGGCAGGGGGCCTACCCGGCTACACCTTC. Protein: CASWAGGLPGYTF.